The following is a TCR beta chain sequence with its context. Its antigen is undetermined. The CDR3 consists of 12 residues. Germline V gene lookup returns CDR1 SGHAT and CDR2 FQNNGV. The ends were cut back, 4 bases at V and 16 bases at J, with 17 bases in the middle. These data originate in a study of shared clonotypes between healthy human individuals. Across the study: Each donor's CD8 memory used one plate, CD8 naive two, each CD4 subset three.

Broader study findings: Expectations were that clonotype sharing among donors would be affected by sequencing depth.

Produced via immunoSEQ multiplex PCR; TCRdb's table is partial and in-frame only. The sample has more than 2 million clones, just under 95% seen once; the top ten hold more than 1.5%. As defined, naive CD8 cells were CD45RO-negative and positively selected for CCR7, with terminally differentiated effector memory CD45RA+ cells excluded. Sequenced: naive CD8+ T cells from PBMCs. This TCR was recovered from a man between 18 and 29 years old in good health. Some clones in this sample may be carry-over from other donors' samples. The chain carries TRBV11-2 and TRBJ1-3; D may be TRBD1 (5 bases). The CDR3 region is CASSWDREVYYF. CDR3 DNA sequence: TGTGCCAGCAGCTGGGACCGGGAAGTCTATTATTTT.